Listed below are T cell receptor beta chains from one sample, sequenced in a study of CD8+CD57+ T cells in acquired aplastic anemia. TCRdb independently ran MiXCR on the reads; one entry per CDR3 protein. There are over 150,000 distinct CDR3 sequences in the sample; about 48% occur only once, and about 12% lies in the top ten. The sample comprised sorted CD4+, CD8+, or CD8+CD57+ T cells (not recorded which) from PBMCs. These receptors came from a human donor with aplastic anemia. Both conserved end residues are part of each CDR3. The order of the fields is J gene, V gene, D gene, clone size, CDR3 DNA, CDR3 protein. A D gene is named only where the DNA matches it firmly. Not all rows give a size; the values are once, few, many and, for expanded clones, a class.

>TRBJ1-1|TRBV20-1|NA|NA
TGCAGTGCTAACCTTTATGGGGGTTGGAACACTGAAGCTTTCTTT
CSANLYGGWNTEAFF
>TRBJ2-2|TRBV27|NA|few
TGTGCCAGCAGTTCCCTACAGAGTACGAACACCGGGGAGCTGTTTTTT
CASSSLQSTNTGELFF
>TRBJ1-4|TRBV10-3|NA|NA
TGTGCCATCAAGGACGGGAGCGCCGGCAATGAAAAACTGTTTTTT
CAIKDGSAGNEKLFF
>TRBJ2-5|TRBV7-3|TRBD2|NA
TGTGCCAGCATCCAATATAAACTAGCGAAAGAGACCCAGTACTTC
CASIQYKLAKETQYF
>TRBJ2-5|TRBV2|TRBD2|NA
TGTGCCACCTCATCCGGGACTAAAGAGACCCAGTACTTC
CATSSGTKETQYF
>TRBJ1-2|TRBV2|NA|NA
TGTGCCAGCAGTGATGGGGGGACGGGAGCTAACTATGGCTACACCTTC
CASSDGGTGANYGYTF
>TRBJ2-2|TRBV10-3|TRBD1|NA
TGTGCCATCAGTGAGTCGAATACAGGGGCCACCGGGGAGCTGTTTTTT
CAISESNTGATGELFF
>TRBJ2-7|TRBV7-6|NA|NA
TGTGCCAGCAGCTTAGAGCGAGGGGAGTCCTACGAGCAGTACTTC
CASSLERGESYEQYF
>TRBJ1-2|TRBV10-3|NA|few
TGTGCCAGCAGTGAGGGCCAGGAGGGGTACTATGGCTACACCTTC
CASSEGQEGYYGYTF
>TRBJ2-7|TRBV10-1|NA|NA
TGCGCCAGCAGTGGTTACGGGCCCTACGAGCAGTACTTC
CASSGYGPYEQYF
>TRBJ2-2|TRBV7-9|NA|NA
TGTGCCAGCAGTTACTCTCCAGGGAAAAACACCGGGGAGCTGTTTTTT
CASSYSPGKNTGELFF
>TRBJ2-2|TRBV27|NA|NA
TGTGCCAGCAGTTTACAGGGCTCCGGGGAGCTGTTTTTT
CASSLQGSGELFF
>TRBJ1-1|TRBV7-8|NA|many
TGTGCCAGCAGCTTAGAAGGGGCAGGAGAAGCTTTCTTT
CASSLEGAGEAFF
>TRBJ1-5|TRBV6-1|NA|many
TGTGCCAGCAGTGAAGCCCGCGACACCTATCAGCCCCAGCATTTT
CASSEARDTYQPQHF
>TRBJ2-5|TRBV7-9|TRBD2|many
TGTGCCAGCAGCTTAGAATCGCGGGGGGCAACCGGGGCCCAGTACTTC
CASSLESRGATGAQYF
>TRBJ2-5|TRBV6-6|NA|many
TGTGCCAGCAGAAACGACGGACCCCAAGAGACCCAGTACTTC
CASRNDGPQETQYF
>TRBJ2-3|TRBV11-2|TRBD2|NA
TGTGCCAGCAGCCGTTCGATAGCGGGGGAACCAGATACGCAGTATTTT
CASSRSIAGEPDTQYF
>TRBJ2-3|TRBV4-2|NA|many
TGTGCCAGCAGCCACTCCGGGGCCTCCACAGATACGCAGTATTTT
CASSHSGASTDTQYF
>TRBJ2-5|TRBV3-1|NA|many
TGTGCCAGCTGGGAGCAGGGAAAGACCCAGTACTTC
CASWEQGKTQYF
>TRBJ2-1|TRBV24-1|NA|few
TGTGCCACCAGTATCAACAATGAGCAGTTCTTC
CATSINNEQFF
>TRBJ1-2|TRBV9|NA|NA
TGTGCCAGCAGCACCCCCGCCGGGCTTAACTATGGCTACACCTTC
CASSTPAGLNYGYTF
>TRBJ2-7|TRBV5-6|NA|many
TGTGCCAGCAGCTTGGGGGTAGGGGGCTACGAGCAGTACTTC
CASSLGVGGYEQYF
>TRBJ2-1|TRBV9|TRBD1|many
TGTGCCAGCAGCGACCTCCTGGACAGGGCAGGTGAGCAGTTCTTC
CASSDLLDRAGEQFF
>TRBJ2-2|TRBV12-3/TRBV12-4|NA|many
TGTGCCAGCAGTTCACCGGGCTTAGTAAACACCGGGGAGCTGTTTTTT
CASSSPGLVNTGELFF
>TRBJ1-4|TRBV29-1|NA|once
TGCAGCGTACCTCAGGTTAAGACCGCAACTAATGAAAAACTGTTTTTT
CSVPQVKTATNEKLFF
>TRBJ1-2|TRBV15|TRBD1|NA
TGTGCCACCAGCAGATCAGGGACAGGGGTCTATGGCTACACCTTC
CATSRSGTGVYGYTF
>TRBJ2-7|TRBV10-3|NA|NA
TGTGCCAGCAGTGAAGTTCGGCCGGAGGGGCAGTACTTC
CASSEVRPEGQYF
>TRBJ2-7|TRBV12-3/TRBV12-4|NA|many
TGTGCCAGCAGTCCGGGGAAAGCTTACGAGCAGTACTTC
CASSPGKAYEQYF
>TRBJ1-5|TRBV20-1|NA|NA
TGCAGTGCTAGAACTGATAGCAATCAGCCCCAGCATTTT
CSARTDSNQPQHF
>TRBJ2-3|TRBV18|TRBD2|few
TGTGCCAGCTCACCAGTAAGACTAGCGGAGGGGGCCTCGGATACGCAGTATTTT
CASSPVRLAEGASDTQYF
>TRBJ2-1|TRBV20-1|NA|once
TGCAGTGCGCAGGGGAATGAGCAGTTCTTC
CSAQGNEQFF
>TRBJ1-3|TRBV11-1|NA|NA
TGTGCCAGCAGCTTCAACCCTGCCGGCTCTGGAAACACCATATATTTT
CASSFNPAGSGNTIYF
>TRBJ2-7|TRBV5-5|NA|NA
TGTGCCTCCTCCCAGTCCCGCACCTACGAGCAGTACTTC
CASSQSRTYEQYF
>TRBJ1-5|TRBV15|TRBD1|NA
TGTGCCACCAGCAGGATGGGACAGGACTACAATCAGCCCCAGCATTTT
CATSRMGQDYNQPQHF
>TRBJ2-7|TRBV25-1|NA|NA
TGTGCCACCATTGTAGGGGAGCAACAGTACTTC
CATIVGEQQYF
>TRBJ2-7|TRBV6-4|NA|many
TGTGCCAGCAGTGACCCAACCCCCCGAAACAGGCCGCGGTTTTGCTCCTACGAGCAGTACTTC
CASSDPTPRNRPRFCSYEQYF
>TRBJ2-7|TRBV12-3/TRBV12-4|TRBD1|NA
TGTGCCAGCAGTACTGGGGACAGGGAGTACTTC
CASSTGDREYF
>TRBJ2-7|TRBV19|NA|many
TGTGCCAGTAGTATGGGGGCAGGGGAGCAGTACTTC
CASSMGAGEQYF
>TRBJ2-7|TRBV15|TRBD1|NA
TGTGCCACCAGCAGTAACTCCGGGACAGGGACCTACGAGCAGTACTTC
CATSSNSGTGTYEQYF
>TRBJ2-7|TRBV7-3|NA|few
TGTGCCAGCAGCTTACCGAATCCCGACGCAGGCTACGAGCAGTACTTC
CASSLPNPDAGYEQYF
>TRBJ1-5|TRBV24-1|NA|NA
TGTGCCACCAGGGGGGGGTCGAGTCAGCCCCAGCATTTT
CATRGGSSQPQHF
>TRBJ2-1|TRBV15|TRBD2|few
TGTGCCACCAGCAGCCTGACCGGGACTAGCTTCTACAATGAGCAGTTCTTC
CATSSLTGTSFYNEQFF
>TRBJ1-5|TRBV27|TRBD1|few
TGTGCCAGCAGTTTAGGGACAGGACTAAATCAGCCCCAGCATTTT
CASSLGTGLNQPQHF
>TRBJ1-1|TRBV4-1|NA|few
TGCGCCAGCAGCCAAGTTCAGGGTAAGGGGAGGTCGGGGTTGAACACTGAAGCTTTCTTT
CASSQVQGKGRSGLNTEAFF
>TRBJ2-7|TRBV29-1|TRBD2|NA
TGCAGCGTGACAGTTGGGGGACTAAGGGAGCAGTACTTC
CSVTVGGLREQYF
>TRBJ2-7|TRBV7-3|NA|once
TGTGCCAGCAGCTTAATGGCGGGGTCCTACGAGCAGTACTTC
CASSLMAGSYEQYF
>TRBJ1-4|TRBV2|TRBD1|many
TGTGCCAGCAGTGAAGATGGGACAGCGAATGAAAAACTGTTTTTT
CASSEDGTANEKLFF